This TCR beta chain was profiled in a study of T cells in Graves' hyperthyroidism and ophthalmopathy. Study-level results: Ophthalmopathy was model-predicted a median roughly 6.2 months pre-onset. Most clonotypes expanded in the thyroid (above 0.001) were also present in blood.

The germline V gene encodes CDR1 MGHDK and CDR2 SYGVNS. Trimming shortened V by 3 bases and J by 8 bases, and 13 bases separated the two germline ends. The CDR3 loop spans 13 amino acids. Concerning this clonotype: As yet, its antigen is unknown.

Authors of the study amplified TCR beta CDR3 regions from RNA transcripts. Using the HTBI primer set, a first-round RT-PCR was run on the TCR CDR3. TCRdb processed the multiplex PCR reads anew with MiXCR; each CDR3 protein has one entry. The sample lists about 560,000 distinct CDR3 sequences, roughly 50% occurring once. Absence of ophthalmopathy progression within 18 months defined stable Graves' hyperthyroidism. Patients aged 18 to 65 with hyperthyroidism were newly diagnosed, with duration under 2 months. Sample: peripheral blood or thyroid tissue (not recorded which). The rearrangement uses TRBV25-1 and TRBJ1-2, with no clear D. The source is a young woman with Graves' hyperthyroidism. The CDR3 here is CASSDTNYVGYTF. The CDR3 DNA follows: TGTGCCAGCAGTGACACAAACTATGTAGGCTACACCTTC.